Presented here are 15 T cell receptor beta chains from one specimen sequenced in a study of response to subunit inactivated influenza vaccine. Via MiXCR, TCRdb re-called the RT-PCR reads, giving one row per CDR3 protein. In the table there are around 320,000 distinct CDR3 sequences, roughly 22% of which are singletons. The starting material was PBMCs from blood, obtained about 20 months after vaccination. The receptors originated from a man between 45 and 75 years old who received an inactivated influenza vaccine.

This clonotype showed up just a few times. V is TRBV6-1 and J is TRBJ1-1; perhaps TRBD1 as D (5 bases). Germline V lookup: CDR1 MNHNS, CDR2 SASEGT. CDR3 length: 14 residues. V lost 5 bases, J lost 2 bases, and 12 bases lay in between. The CDR3 sequence is CASSRGRANTEAFF. The DNA for the CDR3 is TGTGCCAGCAGTCGGGGACGGGCTAACACTGAAGCTTTCTTT.

This clonotype came up a few times. This chain connects TRBV21-1 to TRBJ2-7; TRBD2, the table's D call, was not compared with the DNA. TRBV21-1 is assigned pseudogene status. The CDR3 is made up of 13 amino acids. The CDR3 bases are TGTGCCAGTCACCTCCGACCATCCCACGAGCAGTACTTC. Its translation: CASHLRPSHEQYF.

The CDR3 spells CASSLGGPQDTQYF. Written as DNA, the CDR3 is TGTGCCAGCAGCTTAGGAGGTCCTCAAGATACGCAGTATTTT. The V and J genes are TRBV7-9 and TRBJ2-3; no firm D call. Per germline, CDR1 SEHNR and CDR2 FQNEAQ (reference sequence). The CDR3 sequence is 14 residues long. V lost 1 base, J lost 5 bases, and 10 bases lay in between.

This clonotype was observed a few times. V and J are TRBV20-1 and TRBJ2-7, with D perhaps TRBD2 (5 bases). With 0 bases removed from V and 5 bases from J, the gap between germline ends came to 23 bases. The CDR3 totals 17 residues. The V gene's germline CDR1 is DFQATT and CDR2 SNEGSKA (reference sequence). The CDR3 sequence: CSARDQAGEGFVDEQYF. For the CDR3, the DNA is TGCAGTGCTAGAGATCAGGCTGGAGAGGGCTTCGTCGACGAGCAGTACTTC.

About this clonotype: This CDR3 fails to terminate in the conserved phenylalanine or tryptophan, so it likely reflects a read error. It is unclear where the CDR3 begins or ends on the DNA, so no DNA is shown, and the CDR3 is as TCRdb lists it. The chain is built from TRBV11-1 and TRBJ1-1. CDR1 SGHAT and CDR2 FQDESV come from the germline V gene (reference sequence). Termini included, the CDR3 measures 16 amino acids. The CDR3 spells CASSREGERANKQFFL.

V is TRBV11-2 and J is TRBJ2-1, with 7 bases identical to TRBD2. Germline V lookup: CDR1 SGHAT, CDR2 FQNNGV. The CDR3 is 17 residues long. J was trimmed by 0 bases and V by 5 bases; bases with no gene match: 10. The CDR3: CASSRNLAGRSYNEQFF. CDR3 DNA: TGTGCCAGCAGCAGAAACTTAGCGGGCCGCTCCTACAATGAGCAGTTCTTC.

The chain recombines TRBV6-1 with TRBJ2-7; D might be TRBD1 (5 bases). This CDR3 is 15 amino acids long. Trimming left V 6 bases short and J 2 bases short, with 17 bases between. Germline CDR1 MNHNS, CDR2 SASEGT. In DNA form, the CDR3 reads TGTGCCAGCAGCCCCACTCAGGGCGTACCCTACGAGCAGTACTTC. Residues: CASSPTQGVPYEQYF.

The J gene is TRBJ1-1, the V gene TRBV10-3, with 8 bases identical to TRBD1. The CDR3 extends over 14 amino acids. Germline CDR1 reads ENHRY; CDR2 reads SYGVKD. Losses at the gene ends were 10 bases for V and 5 bases for J; bases not matched to a gene: 12. In nucleotides, the CDR3 is TGTGCCACCACCCAGGGGGCGCCGGGGACTGAAGCTTTCTTT. It encodes CATTQGAPGTEAFF.

This chain uses TRBV7-9 with TRBJ2-3; D not resolved. V lost 1 base and J lost 6, with 5 bases in between. Germline assignment: CDR1 SEHNR and CDR2 FQNEAQ (reference sequence). The CDR3 contains 12 residues. CDR3 in amino acids: CASSLVGDTQYF. For the CDR3, the DNA is TGTGCCAGCAGCTTAGTGGGCGATACGCAGTATTTT.

This clonotype turned up a few times. The rearrangement uses TRBV20-1 and TRBJ1-4; D call uncertain. The CDR3 has 13 amino acids. CDR1 and CDR2 from the germline V gene are DFQATT and SNEGSKA (reference sequence). V lost 6 bases to trimming and J lost 4 bases, with 12 bases between them. Written as DNA, the CDR3 is TGCAGTGCCCAAGCGGACGGTAATGAAAAACTGTTTTTT. Protein sequence: CSAQADGNEKLFF.

In this sample, this clonotype turned up a few times. The chain uses TRBV7-9 and TRBJ1-3, with D unresolved. CDR3 length equals 13 residues. V gave up 1 base and J gave up 8 bases, with 9 bases separating them. Germline V gene lookup returns CDR1 SEHNR and CDR2 FQNEAQ (reference sequence). CDR3 bases: TGTGCCAGCAGCTTAGGGCTGTTCGACACCATATATTTT. Protein product: CASSLGLFDTIYF.

The rearrangement links TRBV14 to TRBJ2-3; 9 nucleotides agree with TRBD1. Germline lookup yields CDR1 SGHDN and CDR2 FVKESK. There are 16 residues in the CDR3. The J segment lost 2 bases and the V segment lost 1 base, leaving 4 bases of the junction unmatched. CDR3 loop: CASSQVTGGYTDTQYF. In DNA, the CDR3 is TGTGCCAGCAGCCAAGTGACAGGGGGTTACACAGATACGCAGTATTTT.

CDR3 in amino acids: CASSLPDGGRYEQYF. The CDR3 DNA follows: TGTGCCAGCAGTTTACCCGACGGGGGGCGATACGAGCAGTACTTC. The chain employs TRBV28 and TRBJ2-7, with D possibly being TRBD2 (7 bases). Trimming left V 2 bases short and J 4 bases short, with 15 bases between. CDR1 MDHEN and CDR2 SYDVKM come from the germline V gene. The length of the CDR3 is 15 residues.

This clonotype was detected a few times. The CDR3 DNA sequence: TGCGCCAGCAGTGTTACAGGGGGCAGTCAGCCCCAGCATTTT. Its protein product is CASSVTGGSQPQHF. V gene TRBV5-1 combines with J gene TRBJ1-5; TRBD1 matches 9 bases. With 5 bases clipped from V and 6 bases from J, the junction kept 6 bases outside the gene matches. CDR3 length: 14 residues. Germline CDR1 and CDR2: SGHRS and YFSETQ.

This chain links TRBV7-2 with TRBJ1-5; 10 positions agree with TRBD1. With V trimmed by 0 bases and J by 5 bases, 4 bases remained unmatched. Germline V gene lookup returns CDR1 SGHTA and CDR2 FQGNSA. This CDR3 has 16 residues. CDR3 DNA sequence: TGTGCCAGCAGCTTAGCGGGGACAGGGGTGGATCAGCCCCAGCATTTT. This codes for CASSLAGTGVDQPQHF.